The 10 T cell receptor beta chains reported below all come from one sample, sequenced in a study of breast tumors, draining lymph nodes, adjacent tissues. Each CDR3 protein is one row after TCRdb ran MiXCR on the multiplex PCR reads. The sample has about 200,000 distinct CDR3 sequences, approximately 31% seen once. Breast cancer patients provided tissue from their axillary draining lymph nodes. Sequenced input: axillary lymph node tissue. These receptors all stem from a female donor with breast cancer. Some clones in this sample may be carry-over from other donors' samples.

This clonotype has a count of ten or more. The rearrangement uses TRBV20-1 and TRBJ2-2; weak D call: TRBD2 (7 bases). The germline V gene has CDR1 DFQATT and CDR2 SNEGSKA (reference sequence). The CDR3 has 15 amino acids. V was trimmed by 5 bases and J by 15 bases, leaving 28 bases between them. The CDR3 DNA is TGCAGTGCTGTCTCGAGGGGGACTACCGGATACATGATGTTTTTT. Translation: CSAVSRGTTGYMMFF.

This clonotype was detected only a few times. The V gene is TRBV30, the J gene TRBJ1-4; D unresolved. This CDR3 region has 14 residues. CDR1 and CDR2 from the germline V gene are GTSNPN and SVGIG (reference sequence). With 3 bases removed from V and 4 bases from J, the gap between germline ends came to 12 bases. The CDR3 loop is CAWSGRSHNEKLFF. The CDR3 nucleotides read TGTGCCTGGAGCGGCCGATCCCATAATGAAAAACTGTTTTTT.

In its sample, this clonotype was seen many times. This chain links TRBV3-1 with TRBJ1-2; possibly TRBD1 for D (6 bases). CDR1 is LGHDT and CDR2 is YNNKEL in the germline V gene (reference sequence). Trimming shortened V by 5 bases and J by 8 bases, and 12 bases separated the two germline ends. This CDR3 is built from 12 residues. The CDR3 loop reads CASSNRVGGYTF. The CDR3 nucleotides read TGTGCCAGCAGCAACAGGGTAGGGGGCTACACCTTC.

This clonotype has just one count. Possible read error: a much larger clone is one base away. The chain links TRBV5-1 to TRBJ2-1; D possibly corresponds to TRBD2 (7 bases). The CDR3 runs to 16 residues. Germline loops: CDR1 SGHRS, CDR2 YFSETQ. Between the trimmed V and J ends, which lost 3 bases and 8 bases, there was a span of 21 bases. In DNA, the CDR3 is TGCGCCAGCAGCTCGTGGGGGGGGGGCGTGGGAGATGAGCAGTTCTTC. It is translated as CASSSWGGGVGDEQFF.

This sequence joins TRBV18 and TRBJ2-1; possibly TRBD1 for D (5 bases). V was shortened by 3 bases and J by 8 bases, with 14 bases between the two germline ends. The CDR3 is made up of 14 amino acids. Per the germline V gene, CDR1 is KGHSH and CDR2 is LQKENI. CDR3 in DNA: TGTGCCAGCTCACCCCTAAAGGGGTCCGATGAGCAGTTCTTC. The encoded protein is CASSPLKGSDEQFF.

About this clonotype: A single base separates this from a much larger clone, so it may be a read error. The chain carries TRBV6-1 and TRBJ1-5; tentatively, D is TRBD1 (5 bases). Germline V gene data show CDR1 as MNHNS and CDR2 as SASEGT. This CDR3 is built from 16 residues. V gave up 7 bases and J gave up 1 base, with 17 bases separating them. DNA for the CDR3: TGTGCCAGCAAGAGACAGCGGGCAGGGAGCAATCAGCCCCAGCATTTT. This gives the protein CASKRQRAGSNQPQHF.

The J gene is TRBJ1-5, the V gene TRBV20-1, with D possibly TRBD1 on 5 matching bases. The CDR3 runs to 15 residues. Trimming cost V 3 bases and J 11 bases, with 23 bases left between them. Germline V gene sequence: CDR1 DFQATT, CDR2 SNEGSKA (reference sequence). The CDR3 DNA sequence: TGCAGTGCTAGCCCTTCGGGACCTGAACAAGAGACCCAGCATTTT. This gives the protein CSASPSGPEQETQHF.

Ten or more counts support this clonotype. The chain carries TRBV6-1 and TRBJ2-7, with 8 nucleotides matching TRBD2. The CDR3 loop spans 14 amino acids. The germline V gene encodes CDR1 MNHNS and CDR2 SASEGT. J gave up 4 bases and V 7 bases, and 9 bases lay outside the gene matches. The CDR3 region is CASIRTSLGYEQYF. CDR3 in DNA: TGTGCCAGCATCCGGACTAGCCTCGGGTACGAGCAGTACTTC.

At least ten counts were recorded for this clonotype. The J gene is TRBJ1-2, the V gene TRBV4-1; D perhaps matches TRBD1 (5 bases). The V end lost 3 bases, the J end lost 2 bases, and 10 bases lay between the germline ends. Germline-derived CDR1 and CDR2 are MGHRA and YSYEKL. This CDR3 contains 14 residues. CDR3 DNA sequence: TGCGCCAGCAGCCAGCCCGGGGGGAACTATGGCTACACCTTC. This codes for CASSQPGGNYGYTF.

Regarding this clonotype: A much larger clone lies a single base off, so this may be a read error. Written as DNA, the CDR3 is TGTGCCTGGAGTGTTCCTCAAACAATGGGGGGCGGAAAACTGTTTTTT. Translated: CAWSVPQTMGGGKLFF. This chain links TRBV30 with TRBJ1-4, with D tentatively TRBD1 (6 bases). V shed 0 bases and J shed 10 bases, with 21 bases lying between them. Germline CDR1 and CDR2: GTSNPN and SVGIG (reference sequence). The CDR3 extends over 16 amino acids. Together with reference TRBV30 and TRBJ1-4, the CDR3 gives the full variable domain: SQTIHQWPATLVQPVGSPLSLECTVEGTSNPNLYWYRQAAGRGLQLLFYSVGIGQISSEVPQNLSASRPQDRQFILSSKKLLLSDSGFYLCAWSVPQTMGGGKLFFGSGTQLSVL.